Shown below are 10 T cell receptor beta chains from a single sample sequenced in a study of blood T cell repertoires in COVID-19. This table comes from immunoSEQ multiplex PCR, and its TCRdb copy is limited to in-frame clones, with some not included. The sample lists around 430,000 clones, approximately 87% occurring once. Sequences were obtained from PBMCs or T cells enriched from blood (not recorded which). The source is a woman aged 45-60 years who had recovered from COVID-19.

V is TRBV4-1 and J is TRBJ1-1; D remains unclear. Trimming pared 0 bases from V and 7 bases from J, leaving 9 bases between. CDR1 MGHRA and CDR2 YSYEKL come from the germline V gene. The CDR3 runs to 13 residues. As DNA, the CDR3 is TGCGCCAGCAGCCAAGACTTCTACCATGAAGCTTTCTTT. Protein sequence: CASSQDFYHEAFF.

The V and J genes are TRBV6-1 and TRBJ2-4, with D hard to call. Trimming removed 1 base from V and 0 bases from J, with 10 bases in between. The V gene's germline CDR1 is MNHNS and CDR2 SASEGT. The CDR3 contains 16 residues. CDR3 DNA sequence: TGTGCCAGCAGTGAAGATAACTTCCTAGCCAAAAACATTCAGTACTTC. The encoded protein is CASSEDNFLAKNIQYF.

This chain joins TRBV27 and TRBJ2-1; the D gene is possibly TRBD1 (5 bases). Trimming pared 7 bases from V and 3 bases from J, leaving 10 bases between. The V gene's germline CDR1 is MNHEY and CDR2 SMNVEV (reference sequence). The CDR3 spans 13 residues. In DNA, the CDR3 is TGTGCCAGCATACAGGTTGGCTACAATGAGCAGTTCTTC. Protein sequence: CASIQVGYNEQFF.

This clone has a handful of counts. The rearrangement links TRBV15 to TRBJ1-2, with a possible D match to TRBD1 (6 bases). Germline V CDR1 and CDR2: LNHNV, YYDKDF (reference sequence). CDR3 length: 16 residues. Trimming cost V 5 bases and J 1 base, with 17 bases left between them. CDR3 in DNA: TGTGCCACCAGCCGAGGGGGGAGGGAGGGTAACTATGGCTACACCTTC. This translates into CATSRGGREGNYGYTF.

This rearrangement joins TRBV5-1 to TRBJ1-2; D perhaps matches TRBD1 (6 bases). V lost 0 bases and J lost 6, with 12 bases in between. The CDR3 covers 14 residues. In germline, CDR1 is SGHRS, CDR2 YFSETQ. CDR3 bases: TGCGCCAGCAGCTTGGAAGTACAGGGCCATGGCTACACCTTC. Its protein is CASSLEVQGHGYTF.

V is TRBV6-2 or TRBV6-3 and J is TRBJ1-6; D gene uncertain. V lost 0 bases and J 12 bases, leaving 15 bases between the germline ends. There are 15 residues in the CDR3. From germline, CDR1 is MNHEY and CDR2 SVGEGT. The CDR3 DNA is TGTGCCAGCAGTTACTCGGCGGTTACTAGTGGACCCCTCCACTTT. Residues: CASSYSAVTSGPLHF.

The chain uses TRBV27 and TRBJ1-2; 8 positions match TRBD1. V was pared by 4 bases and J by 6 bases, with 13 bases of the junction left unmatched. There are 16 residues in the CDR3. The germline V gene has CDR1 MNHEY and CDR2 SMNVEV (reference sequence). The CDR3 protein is CASSSWGTGTTNGYTF. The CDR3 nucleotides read TGTGCCAGCAGTTCCTGGGGGACAGGTACAACGAATGGCTACACCTTC.

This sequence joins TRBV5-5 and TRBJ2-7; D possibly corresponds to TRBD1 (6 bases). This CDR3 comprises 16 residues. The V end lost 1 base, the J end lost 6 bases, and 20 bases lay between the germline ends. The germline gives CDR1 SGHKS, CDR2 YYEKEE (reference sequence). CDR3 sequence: CASSLFSGPGVAEQYF. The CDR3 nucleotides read TGTGCCAGCAGCTTGTTCTCAGGGCCAGGGGTAGCCGAGCAGTACTTC.

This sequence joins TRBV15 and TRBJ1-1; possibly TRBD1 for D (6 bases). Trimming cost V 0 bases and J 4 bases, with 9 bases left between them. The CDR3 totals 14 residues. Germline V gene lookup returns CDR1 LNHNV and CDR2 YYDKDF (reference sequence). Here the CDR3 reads CATSRDPGVTEAFF. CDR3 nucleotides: TGTGCCACCAGCAGAGATCCAGGGGTCACTGAAGCTTTCTTT.

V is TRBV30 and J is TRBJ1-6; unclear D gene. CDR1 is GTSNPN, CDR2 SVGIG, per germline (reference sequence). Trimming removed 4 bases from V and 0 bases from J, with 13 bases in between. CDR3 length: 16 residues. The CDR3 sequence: CAWNYATSSYNSPLHF. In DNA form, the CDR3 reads TGTGCCTGGAATTACGCAACGAGCTCCTATAATTCACCCCTCCACTTT.